Following are 29 T cell receptor beta chains from one sample sequenced in a study of T cells in localized non-small cell lung cancer. TCRdb's table, derived via immunoSEQ multiplex PCR, lists solely in-frame clones and lacks some. The table lists some 41,000 clones, roughly four fifths of them singletons. Sequenced material: PBMCs, taken before any cancer treatment. The receptors derive from a man aged 40-75 years with stage II lung adenocarcinoma.

This rearrangement joins TRBV5-6 to TRBJ2-7; D not certain. Germline CDR1 is SGHDT and CDR2 is YYEEEE. This CDR3 has 15 amino acids. V lost 4 bases, J lost 3 bases, and 17 bases lay in between. The CDR3 spells CASSQNPDGRYEQYF. The CDR3 DNA sequence: TGTGCCAGCAGCCAAAATCCGGACGGACGCTACGAGCAGTACTTC.

The chain joins TRBV5-4 to TRBJ1-2; no definite D call. Trimming cost V 5 bases and J 2 bases, with 19 bases left between them. There are 16 residues in the CDR3. Germline V gene sequence: CDR1 SGHNT, CDR2 YYREEE (reference sequence). DNA of the CDR3: TGTGCCAGCAGGTCTTCAAGCGGTTTCCTGAACTATGGCTACACCTTC. This gives the protein CASRSSSGFLNYGYTF.

V gene TRBV7-9 combines with J gene TRBJ2-3; 11 nucleotides agree with TRBD2. Per the germline V gene, CDR1 is SEHNR and CDR2 is FQNEAQ (reference sequence). The CDR3 contains 14 residues. V gave up 7 bases and J gave up 6 bases; unmatched junction bases: 6. CDR3 DNA: TGTGCCAGCAAAACTAGCGGGGGCGGGGATACGCAGTATTTT. As protein: CASKTSGGGDTQYF.

This sequence joins TRBV7-9 and TRBJ2-1; no reliable D call. The CDR3 consists of 14 residues. Germline CDR1 and CDR2: SEHNR and FQNEAQ (reference sequence). Trimming left V 4 bases short and J 4 bases short, with 11 bases between. In DNA form, the CDR3 reads TGTGCCAGCAGCTCACCGGGCCCTTACAATGAGCAGTTCTTC. Translating gives CASSSPGPYNEQFF.

This chain uses TRBV4-3 with TRBJ1-4; D not resolved. The V and J ends lost 6 bases and 0 bases respectively, with 11 bases between them. From germline, CDR1 is LGHNA and CDR2 YSLEER. This CDR3 is built from 15 residues. DNA of the CDR3: TGCGCCAGCAGACCCGACCGTGCAACTAATGAAAAACTGTTTTTT. This translates into CASRPDRATNEKLFF.

This rearrangement joins TRBV19 to TRBJ1-2; D is undetermined. V lost 6 bases, J lost 1 base, and 21 bases lay in between. In germline, CDR1 is LNHDA, CDR2 SQIVND (reference sequence). CDR3 length equals 17 residues. CDR3 bases: TGTGCCAGTAGGGCGAGTAGAGGTGGTAGAGGTAACTATGGCTACACCTTC. This gives the protein CASRASRGGRGNYGYTF.

V and J are TRBV27 and TRBJ2-1; 9 bases are a match to TRBD2. V shed 4 bases and J 6 bases; nucleotides not matched to a gene: 7. CDR3 length: 15 residues. Germline V lookup: CDR1 MNHEY, CDR2 SMNVEV (reference sequence). The CDR3 loop is CASSSPGLAPNEQFF. The CDR3 DNA reads TGTGCCAGCAGTTCCCCCGGACTAGCGCCCAATGAGCAGTTCTTC.

The chain couples TRBV5-1 to TRBJ2-1; D might be TRBD2 (5 bases). Germline CDR1 SGHRS, CDR2 YFSETQ. This CDR3 spans 12 amino acids. Trimming took 3 bases from V and 6 from J, leaving 7 bases between them. In nucleotides, the CDR3 is TGCGCCAGCAGCTACGGGGTCAATGAGCAGTTCTTC. It translates to CASSYGVNEQFF.

V usage is TRBV5-3 and J usage is TRBJ1-1, with D possibly TRBD1 on 5 matching bases. TRBV5-3 is reported as an ORF; its role is uncertain. Trimming removed 8 bases from V and 1 base from J, with 21 bases in between. The CDR3 loop spans 16 amino acids. The CDR3 bases are TGTGCCAGGACCCAGGGAGGGGTCGAGGAGAACACTGAAGCTTTCTTT. This sequence encodes CARTQGGVEENTEAFF.

The chain joins TRBV11-2 to TRBJ2-1; D possibly uses TRBD1 or TRBD2 (5 bases each). In germline, CDR1 is SGHAT, CDR2 FQNNGV. V lost 4 bases to trimming and J lost 6 bases, with 16 bases between them. This CDR3 region has 15 residues. CDR3 sequence reads: CASSYRDGYINEQFF. The CDR3 nucleotides read TGTGCCAGCAGCTACCGGGACGGCTACATCAATGAGCAGTTCTTC. The full variable domain, rest sourced from reference TRBV11-2 and TRBJ2-1, is EAGVAQSPRYKIIEKRQSVAFWCNPISGHATLYWYQQILGQGPKLLIQFQNNGVVDDSQLPKDRFSAERLKGVDSTLKIQPAKLEDSAVYLCASSYRDGYINEQFFGPGTRLTVL.

This chain joins TRBV30 and TRBJ2-2; 13 bases fit TRBD2. The trim removed 2 bases at V and 0 bases at J, leaving 3 bases unmatched. Germline lookup yields CDR1 GTSNPN and CDR2 SVGIG (reference sequence). The CDR3 covers 17 residues. CDR3 sequence reads: CAWSQGTSGTNTGELFF. The CDR3 region has the DNA TGTGCCTGGAGTCAAGGGACTAGCGGGACGAACACCGGGGAGCTGTTTTTT.

The rearrangement links TRBV5-6 to TRBJ1-5; no clear D gene. This CDR3 contains 13 residues. Trimming shortened V by 4 bases and J by 4 bases, and 9 bases separated the two germline ends. The germline CDR1 and CDR2 sequences are SGHDT and YYEEEE. Here the CDR3 reads CASSADANQPQHF. The CDR3 nucleotides are TGTGCCAGCAGCGCAGACGCAAATCAGCCCCAGCATTTT. Variable domain in full (rest from reference TRBV5-6 and TRBJ1-5): DAGVTQSPTHLIKTRGQQVTLRCSPKSGHDTVSWYQQALGQGPQFIFQYYEEEERQRGNFPDRFSGHQFPNYSSELNVNALLLGDSALYLCASSADANQPQHFGDGTRLSIL.

The chain carries TRBV7-6 and TRBJ2-1; D is uncertain. With 7 bases removed from V and 8 bases from J, the gap between germline ends came to 9 bases. The CDR3 loop spans 11 amino acids. Germline lookup yields CDR1 SGHVS and CDR2 FNYEAQ. The CDR3 sequence: CASNLWDEQFF. DNA for the CDR3: TGTGCCAGCAACTTGTGGGATGAGCAGTTCTTC.

V usage is TRBV5-6 and J usage is TRBJ2-7; weak D call: TRBD1 (5 bases). This CDR3 is 13 amino acids long. The ends were cut back, 1 base at V and 0 bases at J, with 5 bases in the middle. Germline CDR1 SGHDT, CDR2 YYEEEE. The CDR3 coding sequence is TGTGCCAGCAGCTTGAGGGGCTCCTACGAGCAGTACTTC. Its translation is CASSLRGSYEQYF.

The rearrangement uses TRBV5-1 and TRBJ1-4; no clear D gene. The CDR3 runs to 14 residues. CDR1 is SGHRS and CDR2 is YFSETQ in the germline V gene. Trimming cost V 4 bases and J 0 bases, with 7 bases left between them. The CDR3 DNA follows: TGCGCCAGCAGCACCGGGTCAACTAATGAAAAACTGTTTTTT. Translation: CASSTGSTNEKLFF.

The chain carries TRBV5-6 and TRBJ2-4, with TRBD1 as a possible D gene (5 bases). The CDR3 is made up of 15 amino acids. Germline CDR1 SGHDT, CDR2 YYEEEE. V lost 0 bases to trimming and J lost 0 bases, with 7 bases between them. CDR3 residues: CASSLGQLAKNIQYF. The DNA for the CDR3 is TGTGCCAGCAGCTTGGGACAGCTAGCCAAAAACATTCAGTACTTC.

The V gene is TRBV6-6, the J gene TRBJ1-1; D gene uncertain. This CDR3 has 14 amino acids. Germline V lookup: CDR1 MNHNY, CDR2 SVGAGI (reference sequence). The ends were cut back, 7 bases at V and 5 bases at J, with 17 bases in the middle. The DNA of the CDR3 is TGTGCCAGCAAACAGACTCCCCGACAAACTGAAGCTTTCTTT. It yields the protein CASKQTPRQTEAFF.

V is TRBV29-1 and J is TRBJ2-2, with a tentative D call TRBD2 (5 bases). The germline gives CDR1 SQVTM, CDR2 ANQGSEA. Trimming cost V 6 bases and J 5 bases, with 13 bases left between them. CDR3 length: 13 residues. This CDR3 reads CSVATDSTGELFF. The CDR3 coding sequence is TGCAGCGTAGCGACGGACTCTACCGGGGAGCTGTTTTTT.

The chain uses TRBV27 and TRBJ2-3; 7 bases fit TRBD1. CDR1 and CDR2 (germline): MNHEY, SMNVEV (reference sequence). J was trimmed by 4 bases and V by 3 bases; bases with no gene match: 4. This CDR3 comprises 14 residues. For the CDR3, the DNA is TGTGCCAGCAGTTTTGAGGGGGCGGCAGATACGCAGTATTTT. This translates into CASSFEGAADTQYF.

This chain connects TRBV5-4 to TRBJ1-2; maybe TRBD1 (5 bases). The germline V gene has CDR1 SGHNT and CDR2 YYREEE (reference sequence). V lost 5 bases and J 6 bases, leaving 20 bases between the germline ends. The CDR3 totals 15 residues. This chain's CDR3 is CASSIPPVGEDGYTF. The CDR3 nucleotides read TGTGCCAGCAGTATTCCCCCTGTAGGGGAGGATGGCTACACCTTC.

The V and J genes are TRBV11-2 and TRBJ2-5; D is tentatively TRBD1 or TRBD2 (5 bases each). V was pared by 3 bases and J by 4 bases, with 12 bases between. This CDR3 has 14 residues. Per germline, CDR1 SGHAT and CDR2 FQNNGV. CDR3 DNA sequence: TGTGCCAGCAGCTTGGGACGCTCGCGAGAGACCCAGTACTTC. It yields the protein CASSLGRSRETQYF.

CDR3 region: CASSDEQSYEQYF. CDR3 sequence (DNA): TGTGCCAGCAGCGATGAACAGTCCTACGAGCAGTACTTC. The chain employs TRBV7-9 and TRBJ2-5, with D hard to call. The J call could be wrong; TRBJ2-7 is a better fit for the DNA end. This CDR3 is built from 13 residues. The germline V gene has CDR1 SEHNR and CDR2 FQNEAQ (reference sequence).

The V call is TRBV5-4, the J call TRBJ2-2; D perhaps matches TRBD1 (6 bases). This CDR3 has 16 amino acids. The V and J ends lost 4 bases and 4 bases respectively, with 17 bases between them. CDR1 is SGHNT and CDR2 is YYREEE in the germline V gene (reference sequence). The CDR3 is CASSQGRVLGTGELFF. For the CDR3, the DNA is TGTGCCAGCAGCCAGGGGCGGGTCTTGGGCACCGGGGAGCTGTTTTTT.

V is TRBV6-1 and J is TRBJ1-4; the D gene is possibly TRBD1 (5 bases). Trimming took off 4 bases at V and 8 bases at J, with 11 bases between the two ends. From germline, CDR1 is MNHNS and CDR2 SASEGT. The CDR3 has 13 amino acids. As DNA, the CDR3 is TGTGCCAGCAGTGCCCGCAGGGACGAAAAACTGTTTTTT. This sequence encodes CASSARRDEKLFF.

V is TRBV12-5 and J is TRBJ1-4; the match to TRBD1 covers 8 bases. CDR1 is LGHNT and CDR2 is FRNRAP in the germline V gene. This CDR3 comprises 13 residues. V shed 5 bases and J 7 bases; nucleotides not matched to a gene: 3. The CDR3 loop reads CASGPGTGEKLFF. Written as DNA, the CDR3 is TGTGCTAGTGGTCCCGGGACAGGTGAAAAACTGTTTTTT.

V usage is TRBV10-3 and J usage is TRBJ2-3; 8 nucleotides align to TRBD2. CDR1 and CDR2 from the germline V gene are ENHRY and SYGVKD. Trimming at V came to 8 bases and at J to 5 bases, leaving 6 bases not matched to a gene. This CDR3 is 13 amino acids long. Written as DNA, the CDR3 is TGTGCCATCGGACTAGCAGGCGAAGATACGCAGTATTTT. Translation gives CAIGLAGEDTQYF.

Sample share makes this clone medium-sized (0.01 to 0.1%). The chain recombines TRBV5-1 with TRBJ2-2, with a weak D call TRBD2 (7 bases). CDR1 and CDR2 from the germline V gene are SGHRS and YFSETQ. Trimming left V 0 bases short and J 0 bases short, with 9 bases between. The CDR3 length is 16 residues. CDR3 amino acids: CASSLAGGPNTGELFF. The CDR3 DNA is TGCGCCAGCAGCTTGGCGGGGGGCCCGAACACCGGGGAGCTGTTTTTT.

CDR3 nucleotide sequence: TGTGCCAGCATCTCGGTCGTGAGGACTGAAGCTTTCTTT. It translates to CASISVVRTEAFF. The V gene is TRBV28, the J gene TRBJ1-1; D not certain. Germline V gene sequence: CDR1 MDHEN, CDR2 SYDVKM. This CDR3 spans 13 amino acids. The V end was cut by 7 bases, the J end by 5 bases, with 14 bases between.

The V call is TRBV28, the J call TRBJ1-1; the D gene is possibly TRBD1 (6 bases). In germline, CDR1 is MDHEN, CDR2 SYDVKM. V was pared by 5 bases and J by 1 base, with 14 bases between. The length of the CDR3 is 15 residues. The CDR3 sequence is CASSPRQVTNTEAFF. The CDR3 coding sequence is TGTGCCAGCAGTCCTCGACAGGTGACGAACACTGAAGCTTTCTTT. Full variable domain (missing parts from reference TRBV28 and TRBJ1-1): DVKVTQSSRYLVKRTGEKVFLECVQDMDHENMFWYRQDPGLGLRLIYFSYDVKMKEKGDIPEGYSVSREKKERFSLILESASTNQTSMYLCASSPRQVTNTEAFFGQGTRLTVV.